These T cell receptor beta chains were read from a single sample in a study of cytomegalovirus exposure and HLA in healthy donors. Profiled with immunoSEQ multiplex PCR; TCRdb holds only in-frame clones, not every one. The table includes about 200,000 clones, nearly 80% detected once. The sequenced sample consisted of PBMCs. The receptors were gathered from a man aged 18 to 29 in good health and CMV-seronegative. CDR3s include the opening cysteine and the closing phenylalanine or tryptophan. Each record gives: CDR3 DNA, CDR3 protein, V gene, D gene, J gene, clone size. D genes are given only for firm matches. Clone sizes are given selectively: once, few, many, or a class where the clone is expanded.

CDR3 DNA: TGTGCCAGCAGCCTAGGGTTAGGGGCTGAAGCTTTCTTT
CDR3 protein: CASSLGLGAEAFF
V gene: TRBV7-3
D gene: .
J gene: TRBJ1-1
clone size: .

CDR3 DNA: TGTGCCAGTAGTATAGGGACAGACCAAGACACCCAGTACTTC
CDR3 protein: CASSIGTDQDTQYF
V gene: TRBV19
D gene: .
J gene: TRBJ2-5
clone size: .

CDR3 DNA: TGTGCCAGCCTAACCGGGGAGAGGGAGACACCAGGAACAGATACGCAGTATTTT
CDR3 protein: CASLTGERETPGTDTQYF
V gene: TRBV7-9
D gene: .
J gene: TRBJ2-3
clone size: .

CDR3 DNA: TGTGCCAGCAGCGACCCCGTAGCGGGCGAAAACGAAAGCACAGATACGCAGTATTTT
CDR3 protein: CASSDPVAGENESTDTQYF
V gene: TRBV9
D gene: TRBD2
J gene: TRBJ2-3
clone size: .

CDR3 DNA: TGTGCCAGCACTTCCACAGGGCGTGAGTCTTTCTTT
CDR3 protein: CASTSTGRESFF
V gene: TRBV6-5
D gene: .
J gene: TRBJ1-1
clone size: .

CDR3 DNA: TGTGCCAGCAGCTCCCTCACTGAAGCTTTCTTT
CDR3 protein: CASSSLTEAFF
V gene: TRBV9
D gene: .
J gene: TRBJ1-1
clone size: few

CDR3 DNA: TGTGCCAGCAGTTGGACTAGCGGGGGAGTGGAGGAGCAGTACTTC
CDR3 protein: CASSWTSGGVEEQYF
V gene: TRBV6-5
D gene: TRBD2
J gene: TRBJ2-7
clone size: .

CDR3 DNA: TGTGCCAGCAGTTATAGCGGGGGGGCCGGAGAGACCCAGTACTTC
CDR3 protein: CASSYSGGAGETQYF
V gene: TRBV6-5
D gene: TRBD2
J gene: TRBJ2-5
clone size: .

CDR3 DNA: TGTGCCAGCAGTTTTCCCCGGAGCTCGAGCTCCTACAATGAGCAGTTCTTC
CDR3 protein: CASSFPRSSSSYNEQFF
V gene: TRBV28
D gene: .
J gene: TRBJ2-1
clone size: few

CDR3 DNA: TGTGCCAGCAGCCCACAGGTGTCCTACGAGCAGTACTTC
CDR3 protein: CASSPQVSYEQYF
V gene: TRBV6-6
D gene: .
J gene: TRBJ2-7
clone size: .

CDR3 DNA: TGTGCCAGCAGCCCATCGGGACAGGGGGCGCCTGGAAACACCATATATTTT
CDR3 protein: CASSPSGQGAPGNTIYF
V gene: TRBV7-8
D gene: TRBD1
J gene: TRBJ1-3
clone size: .

CDR3 DNA: TGCGCCAGCAAAAAGGACACGAGCTCCTACGAGCAGTACTTC
CDR3 protein: CASKKDTSSYEQYF
V gene: TRBV5-1
D gene: .
J gene: TRBJ2-7
clone size: once

CDR3 DNA: TGTGCCAGCTCACCTATCGACAGGGGGCGTGAAGCTTTCTTT
CDR3 protein: CASSPIDRGREAFF
V gene: TRBV18
D gene: TRBD1
J gene: TRBJ1-1
clone size: few

CDR3 DNA: TGTGCCAGCAGCGGAGACAGGGGATACGAGCAGTACTTC
CDR3 protein: CASSGDRGYEQYF
V gene: TRBV7-2
D gene: TRBD1
J gene: TRBJ2-7
clone size: .

CDR3 DNA: TGTGCCAGCAGTTATTCGGGACAGTACGACGAGCAGTACTTC
CDR3 protein: CASSYSGQYDEQYF
V gene: TRBV27
D gene: TRBD1
J gene: TRBJ2-7
clone size: .

CDR3 DNA: TGTGCCAGCAGCGTAACTAGCGGTAACACCGGGGAGCTGTTTTTT
CDR3 protein: CASSVTSGNTGELFF
V gene: TRBV9
D gene: TRBD2
J gene: TRBJ2-2
clone size: .

CDR3 DNA: TGTGCCCGGTCCGGGAGGAATGAGCAGTTCTTC
CDR3 protein: CARSGRNEQFF
V gene: TRBV30
D gene: TRBD2
J gene: TRBJ2-1
clone size: once

CDR3 DNA: TGTGCCACCAGCAGAGAGAAATTGCCCGGGACAGGGTTTAGTGAGCAGTACTTC
CDR3 protein: CATSREKLPGTGFSEQYF
V gene: TRBV15
D gene: TRBD1
J gene: TRBJ2-7
clone size: .

CDR3 DNA: TGCGCCAGCAGCCGACTAGGCTTGTCGCACGAGCAGTACTTC
CDR3 protein: CASSRLGLSHEQYF
V gene: TRBV5-1
D gene: .
J gene: TRBJ2-7
clone size: .

CDR3 DNA: TGCGCCAGCAGCCAAGATCTCTGGGGGACAGGGTCCGGGGAGCTGTTTTTT
CDR3 protein: CASSQDLWGTGSGELFF
V gene: TRBV4-3
D gene: TRBD1
J gene: TRBJ2-2
clone size: few

CDR3 DNA: TGCGCCAGCAGCCAGCAGACTAGCGGGAGAGAGACCCAGTACTTC
CDR3 protein: CASSQQTSGRETQYF
V gene: TRBV5-1
D gene: TRBD2
J gene: TRBJ2-5
clone size: .

CDR3 DNA: TGTGCCAGCAGATTTGGACAGGGGGGGTGGGATACGCAGTATTTT
CDR3 protein: CASRFGQGGWDTQYF
V gene: TRBV5-6
D gene: TRBD1
J gene: TRBJ2-3
clone size: .

CDR3 DNA: TGTGCCAGCAGCCAAGATCCAGTTCTAGAGACAGGGAAGTTCTTC
CDR3 protein: CASSQDPVLETGKFF
V gene: TRBV4-2
D gene: TRBD1
J gene: TRBJ2-1
clone size: .

CDR3 DNA: TGTGCCAGCAGCCAAGAGGATGGGGCGATCTACAATGAGCAGTTCTTC
CDR3 protein: CASSQEDGAIYNEQFF
V gene: TRBV4-2
D gene: .
J gene: TRBJ2-1
clone size: .

CDR3 DNA: TGCGCCAGCAGCCAAGATCCGGCGGGAGGGCAAGTTACAGATACGCAGTATTTT
CDR3 protein: CASSQDPAGGQVTDTQYF
V gene: TRBV4-1
D gene: TRBD2
J gene: TRBJ2-3
clone size: .

CDR3 DNA: TGTGCTAGTGGCTCCTCATCTGGCCGAAGCACTGAAGCTTTCTTT
CDR3 protein: CASGSSSGRSTEAFF
V gene: TRBV12-5
D gene: .
J gene: TRBJ1-1
clone size: .

CDR3 DNA: TGTGCCAGCAGCTTGAACAGGGTCTACGAGCAGTACTTC
CDR3 protein: CASSLNRVYEQYF
V gene: TRBV5-6
D gene: .
J gene: TRBJ2-7
clone size: .

CDR3 DNA: TGTGCCAGTAGTACCGGACAGGGTGAGTTGGAGGACAATCAGCCCCAGCATTTT
CDR3 protein: CASSTGQGELEDNQPQHF
V gene: TRBV19
D gene: TRBD1
J gene: TRBJ1-5
clone size: .

CDR3 DNA: TGTGCCAGCACTTGGGCGGGAGGGTCCACAGATACGCAGTATTTT
CDR3 protein: CASTWAGGSTDTQYF
V gene: TRBV27
D gene: TRBD2
J gene: TRBJ2-3
clone size: .

CDR3 DNA: TGCGCCAGCAGCCGCCGACTAGCGGACACCTACAATGAGCAGTTCTTC
CDR3 protein: CASSRRLADTYNEQFF
V gene: TRBV4-3
D gene: TRBD2
J gene: TRBJ2-1
clone size: .

CDR3 DNA: TGCGCCAGCAGCCCCGGACAGGAAAACACAGATACGCAGTATTTT
CDR3 protein: CASSPGQENTDTQYF
V gene: TRBV4-3
D gene: TRBD1
J gene: TRBJ2-3
clone size: .

CDR3 DNA: TGTGCCAGCAGTTTATTAAAGCTTGGTCAGGATGGCTACACCTTC
CDR3 protein: CASSLLKLGQDGYTF
V gene: TRBV28
D gene: .
J gene: TRBJ1-2
clone size: .

CDR3 DNA: TGTGCCAGTAGTACCAAAAACAATGAGCAGTTCTTC
CDR3 protein: CASSTKNNEQFF
V gene: TRBV19
D gene: .
J gene: TRBJ2-1
clone size: .

CDR3 DNA: TGTGCCAGCAGTCCGTGGGCTCCGGGGACCGGGGAGCTGTTTTTT
CDR3 protein: CASSPWAPGTGELFF
V gene: TRBV25-1
D gene: .
J gene: TRBJ2-2
clone size: .

CDR3 DNA: TGTGCCAGCAGAGAGACAGCGAACACTGAAGCTTTCTTT
CDR3 protein: CASRETANTEAFF
V gene: TRBV6-4
D gene: .
J gene: TRBJ1-1
clone size: .

CDR3 DNA: TGTGCCAGCAGCCCCGGGACAGGCAGTGGCTACACCTTC
CDR3 protein: CASSPGTGSGYTF
V gene: TRBV7-2
D gene: TRBD1
J gene: TRBJ1-2
clone size: .

CDR3 DNA: TGCGCCAGCAGTCCTCTACAGGGAGAATCTACCCAGCCCCAGCATTTT
CDR3 protein: CASSPLQGESTQPQHF
V gene: TRBV23-1
D gene: .
J gene: TRBJ1-5
clone size: .

CDR3 DNA: TGTGCCAGTAGTACAGGGGCAGAGACCCAGTACTTC
CDR3 protein: CASSTGAETQYF
V gene: TRBV19
D gene: .
J gene: TRBJ2-5
clone size: .

CDR3 DNA: TGTGCCAGCCAGGGGGACACTGAAGCTTTCTTT
CDR3 protein: CASQGDTEAFF
V gene: TRBV6-1
D gene: TRBD1
J gene: TRBJ1-1
clone size: .

CDR3 DNA: TGTGCCAGCAGCCCCCGGACTAGCGGGAGTGTGGGTGAGCAGTTCTTC
CDR3 protein: CASSPRTSGSVGEQFF
V gene: TRBV7-3
D gene: TRBD2
J gene: TRBJ2-1
clone size: .

CDR3 DNA: TGTGCCATCATGGAGGGACTAGCGGGAGGGATCGGGGAGCTGTTTTTT
CDR3 protein: CAIMEGLAGGIGELFF
V gene: TRBV10-3
D gene: TRBD2
J gene: TRBJ2-2
clone size: .

CDR3 DNA: TGTGCCAGCAGCTTAACGGACTTTGGGAGCCCGCGGTACTTC
CDR3 protein: CASSLTDFGSPRYF
V gene: TRBV11-2
D gene: .
J gene: TRBJ2-7
clone size: few

CDR3 DNA: TGTGCCAGCAGCGTAGGGGGGGCAGGGGGCTACGAGCAGTACTTC
CDR3 protein: CASSVGGAGGYEQYF
V gene: TRBV9
D gene: .
J gene: TRBJ2-7
clone size: once

CDR3 DNA: TGTGCCAGTGGGCAATATGAGCAGTTCTTC
CDR3 protein: CASGQYEQFF
V gene: TRBV19
D gene: .
J gene: TRBJ2-1
clone size: few

CDR3 DNA: TGTGCCAGCAGCGTAGCTTCAGGGGAAGGTGGAAACACCATATATTTT
CDR3 protein: CASSVASGEGGNTIYF
V gene: TRBV9
D gene: .
J gene: TRBJ1-3
clone size: .

CDR3 DNA: TGTGCCAGCAGCTCCTGGGACAGCAACTCCTACGAGCAGTACTTC
CDR3 protein: CASSSWDSNSYEQYF
V gene: TRBV7-9
D gene: TRBD1
J gene: TRBJ2-7
clone size: .

CDR3 DNA: TGTGCCAGCAGTTTATTATCAGGGTTTGGGATGAACACTGAAGCTTTCTTT
CDR3 protein: CASSLLSGFGMNTEAFF
V gene: TRBV28
D gene: .
J gene: TRBJ1-1
clone size: .

CDR3 DNA: TGCGCCAGCAGCCTGAGCGGGGGAGACGATACGCAGTATTTT
CDR3 protein: CASSLSGGDDTQYF
V gene: TRBV5-1
D gene: TRBD2
J gene: TRBJ2-3
clone size: .

CDR3 DNA: TGTGCCAGCAGCCGAGGCCCGGGACAGGGCGGGACCGGGGAGCTGTTTTTT
CDR3 protein: CASSRGPGQGGTGELFF
V gene: TRBV5-6
D gene: TRBD1
J gene: TRBJ2-2
clone size: .

CDR3 DNA: TGTGCCAGCGCTTGGACAGGGGGGACCGGGGAGCTGTTTTTT
CDR3 protein: CASAWTGGTGELFF
V gene: TRBV27
D gene: TRBD1
J gene: TRBJ2-2
clone size: .

CDR3 DNA: TGCGCCAGCAGCCAAGATCTCGCGACTAGCGGGTCAACCGGGGAGCTGTTTTTT
CDR3 protein: CASSQDLATSGSTGELFF
V gene: TRBV4-1
D gene: TRBD2
J gene: TRBJ2-2
clone size: .

CDR3 DNA: TGTGCCAGCAGTTTATCGATCCCTAGCGGGTTATCACAAGAGACCCAGTACTTC
CDR3 protein: CASSLSIPSGLSQETQYF
V gene: TRBV27
D gene: TRBD2
J gene: TRBJ2-5
clone size: .

CDR3 DNA: TGCGCCAGCAGCTTGACAGGTCGCGAGACCCAGTACTTC
CDR3 protein: CASSLTGRETQYF
V gene: TRBV5-1
D gene: .
J gene: TRBJ2-5
clone size: once

CDR3 DNA: TGTGCCAGCAGTGTACTTAGCTTCGGACAGGGGGCCGGCGATACGCAGTATTTT
CDR3 protein: CASSVLSFGQGAGDTQYF
V gene: TRBV25-1
D gene: TRBD1
J gene: TRBJ2-3
clone size: .

CDR3 DNA: TGTGCCAGCAGCTTAGAGGCGGGGCTAAATTCACCCCTCCACTTT
CDR3 protein: CASSLEAGLNSPLHF
V gene: TRBV7-2
D gene: .
J gene: TRBJ1-6
clone size: .